The T cell receptor (beta chain) described here comes from a study of cytomegalovirus exposure and HLA in healthy donors. Study-level points and caveats: In a later analysis, V- and J-gene trimming of beta chains associated with a DCLRE1C missense variant, replicated independently.

Germline assignment: CDR1 LNHDA and CDR2 SQIVND (reference sequence). After removal of 7 bases from V and 6 bases from J, the junction contained 6 bases not matched to a gene. The CDR3 contains 14 residues. PCR used 60 Vbeta primers and 13 Jbeta primers. Here immunoSEQ multiplex PCR was the method, and the copy in TCRdb shows in-frame clones only, minus some. The sample includes some 90,000 clones, approximately 80% of them seen just once. About this clone: The antigen is not known.

Sequenced material: PBMCs. The receptor comes from a man aged 30 to 39 in good health and CMV-seronegative. This rearrangement joins TRBV19 to TRBJ2-2; TRBD2 matches 9 bases. Here the CDR3 DNA reads TGTGCCAGTACTAGCGGGGAGTATGCCGGGGAGCTGTTTTTT. Amino acids: CASTSGEYAGELFF.